These 32 T cell receptor beta chains were sequenced from one sample in a study of cytomegalovirus exposure and HLA in healthy donors. Primers for the PCR totalled 60 Vbeta and 13 Jbeta. Sequenced by immunoSEQ multiplex PCR; TCRdb stores in-frame clones only, minus some. The sample lists 130,000 to 150,000 clones, roughly 80% occurring once. Sequenced material: PBMCs. The source is a man aged 35-49 years in good health and CMV-seronegative.

This chain joins TRBV27 and TRBJ2-1; 9 positions match TRBD2. The CDR3 length is 14 residues. Germline-derived CDR1 and CDR2 are MNHEY and SMNVEV (reference sequence). V was pared by 2 bases and J by 13 bases, with 9 bases of the junction left unmatched. Written as DNA, the CDR3 is TGTGCCAGCAGTTTACGCGGGGGGGTTGTCGAACAGTTCTTC. Translating gives CASSLRGGVVEQFF.

This clone was observed a few times. The gene calls are TRBV6-1 and TRBJ1-6; no definite D call. V shed 3 bases and J shed 9 bases, with 9 bases lying between them. The CDR3 consists of 13 residues. Germline CDR1 is MNHNS and CDR2 is SASEGT. The CDR3: CASSEEIPSPLHF. CDR3 coding DNA: TGTGCCAGCAGTGAGGAGATCCCTTCACCCCTCCACTTT.

This rearrangement joins TRBV19 to TRBJ2-3; D possibly corresponds to TRBD2 (5 bases). CDR3 length equals 14 residues. Trimming left V 7 bases short and J 3 bases short, with 14 bases between. CDR1 and CDR2 from the germline V gene are LNHDA and SQIVND (reference sequence). CDR3 nucleotides: TGTGCCAGTAACCATCTAGCCTATACAGATACGCAGTATTTT. This gives the protein CASNHLAYTDTQYF.

This clone was picked up a small number of times. The chain is built from TRBV7-9 and TRBJ1-1; 11 bases map to TRBD1. CDR3 length: 16 residues. Looked up from germline, CDR1 is SEHNR and CDR2 is FQNEAQ (reference sequence). Losses at the gene ends were 1 base for V and 4 bases for J; bases not matched to a gene: 5. Written as DNA, the CDR3 is TGTGCCAGCAGCTTAGAAGGACAGGGGGCAGGCACTGAAGCTTTCTTT. Translating it yields CASSLEGQGAGTEAFF.

This clone turned up a few times. The rearrangement links TRBV4-1 to TRBJ2-7, with TRBD1 matching over 9 bases. Trimming at V came to 6 bases and at J to 5 bases, leaving 20 bases not matched to a gene. The V gene's germline CDR1 is MGHRA and CDR2 YSYEKL. This CDR3 has 18 residues. CDR3 region: CASSRVIVDLGTGNEQYF. CDR3 nucleotide sequence: TGCGCCAGCAGTCGGGTAATAGTGGATTTGGGGACAGGGAACGAGCAGTACTTC.

This chain joins TRBV5-5 and TRBJ2-7; D gene uncertain. Per germline, CDR1 SGHKS and CDR2 YYEKEE (reference sequence). CDR3 length equals 14 residues. V lost 0 bases and J lost 3, with 10 bases in between. In DNA, the CDR3 is TGTGCCAGCAGCTTGGACAGCCAGATCTACGAGCAGTACTTC. Translation gives CASSLDSQIYEQYF.

This clone has only one observation. The V call is TRBV4-3, the J call TRBJ2-3; TRBD2 aligns across 9 bases. Germline V gene sequence: CDR1 LGHNA, CDR2 YSLEER. Trimming removed 0 bases from V and 2 bases from J; junction bases left unmatched: 3. The CDR3 is 16 residues long. The CDR3 reads CASSQDLAGNTDTQYF. The CDR3 region has the DNA TGCGCCAGCAGCCAAGATCTAGCGGGGAACACAGATACGCAGTATTTT.

J is TRBJ2-7 and V is TRBV11-3, with D uncertain. The ends were cut back, 1 base at V and 2 bases at J, with 6 bases in the middle. Germline CDR1 reads SGHNT; CDR2 reads YENEEA. This CDR3 has 13 residues. In DNA, the CDR3 is TGTGCCAGCAGCTTAGCAGACACCTACGAGCAGTACTTC. Translation: CASSLADTYEQYF.

The chain is built from TRBV28 and TRBJ2-7; TRBD1 matches at 7 bases. Germline V gene lookup returns CDR1 MDHEN and CDR2 SYDVKM. Trimming took 3 bases from V and 3 from J; bases not matched to a gene: 5. The CDR3 totals 14 residues. The CDR3 loop reads CASSLSRGIYEQYF. In DNA, the CDR3 is TGTGCCAGCAGTTTGAGCAGGGGGATCTACGAGCAGTACTTC.

The CDR3 protein is CASSDPHREAFF. The CDR3 DNA is TGTGCCAGCAGTGACCCACACAGGGAGGCTTTCTTT. The rearrangement joins TRBV25-1 to TRBJ1-1; possibly TRBD1 for D (6 bases). The CDR3 length is 12 residues. The V gene lost 3 bases and the J gene lost 11 bases, with 13 bases spanning the gap. The V gene's germline CDR1 is MGHDK and CDR2 SYGVNS.

The chain couples TRBV30 to TRBJ1-5, with D unclear. The V end lost 4 bases, the J end lost 10 bases, and 14 bases lay between the germline ends. The germline V gene encodes CDR1 GTSNPN and CDR2 SVGIG (reference sequence). CDR3 length: 12 residues. DNA for the CDR3: TGTGCCTGGAATGGTGGAGGAGGTCCCCAGCATTTT. Protein: CAWNGGGGPQHF.

The chain joins TRBV10-3 to TRBJ1-6, with a weak D call TRBD1 (6 bases). Germline V gene data show CDR1 as ENHRY and CDR2 as SYGVKD. Trimming took 5 bases from V and 4 from J, leaving 9 bases between them. CDR3 size: 14 residues. The CDR3 here is CAISPGQYNSPLHF. In DNA, the CDR3 is TGTGCCATCAGTCCCGGACAGTATAATTCACCCCTCCACTTT.

The chain links TRBV2 to TRBJ2-3; 10 bases match TRBD1. Trimming at V came to 1 base and at J to 5 bases, leaving 3 bases not matched to a gene. Germline V gives CDR1 SNHLY, CDR2 FYNNEI. CDR3 length equals 15 residues. The CDR3 sequence is CASSEGQGARDTQYF. CDR3 sequence (DNA): TGTGCCAGCAGTGAAGGACAGGGGGCACGAGATACGCAGTATTTT.

The V and J genes are TRBV5-1 and TRBJ2-3; maybe TRBD2 (6 bases). CDR1 is SGHRS, CDR2 YFSETQ, per germline. V lost 4 bases, J lost 7 bases, and 19 bases lay in between. The CDR3 sequence is 15 residues long. This CDR3 is CASSPGLEQIYTQYF. The CDR3 coding sequence is TGCGCCAGCAGCCCGGGACTGGAACAAATATATACGCAGTATTTT.

The CDR3, as DNA: TGCAGCGTTGCGACACAGGCCCAAGAGACCCAGTACTTC. Protein: CSVATQAQETQYF. The chain carries TRBV29-1 and TRBJ2-5; D may be TRBD1 (5 bases). The germline V and J ends were trimmed by 4 bases and 1 base, with 10 bases remaining between them. CDR3 length equals 13 residues. The germline gives CDR1 SQVTM, CDR2 ANQGSEA.

This clone was detected only once. The gene calls are TRBV27 and TRBJ1-5; D may be TRBD1 (5 bases). The germline gives CDR1 MNHEY, CDR2 SMNVEV (reference sequence). V dropped 6 bases and J dropped 6 bases, with 21 bases sitting between them. This CDR3 contains 16 residues. The CDR3 loop is CASSLRRAEGSQPQHF. The CDR3 coding sequence is TGTGCCAGCAGCCTAAGGAGGGCGGAGGGGAGTCAGCCCCAGCATTTT.

The gene calls are TRBV6-5 and TRBJ2-1; 12 bases match TRBD1. Germline V gene data show CDR1 as MNHEY and CDR2 as SVGAGI. J was trimmed by 6 bases and V by 3 bases; bases with no gene match: 3. The CDR3 length is 15 residues. Here the CDR3 DNA reads TGTGCCAGCAGTTATTTGGGACAGGGGGCCAATGAGCAGTTCTTC. Translation gives CASSYLGQGANEQFF.

The rearrangement joins TRBV15 to TRBJ2-5; TRBD2 aligns across 9 bases. This CDR3 is built from 15 residues. In germline, CDR1 is LNHNV, CDR2 YYDKDF (reference sequence). After removal of 1 base from V and 3 bases from J, the junction contained 3 bases not matched to a gene. The CDR3: CATSRGASGEETQYF. The CDR3 DNA sequence: TGTGCCACCAGCAGAGGGGCTAGCGGGGAAGAGACCCAGTACTTC.

The chain recombines TRBV9 with TRBJ2-3; 12 positions agree with TRBD2. The germline gives CDR1 SGDLS, CDR2 YYNGEE. There are 16 residues in the CDR3. With V trimmed by 4 bases and J by 2 bases, 5 bases remained unmatched. The CDR3: CASSPRTSGITDTQYF. The DNA of the CDR3 is TGTGCCAGCAGCCCCCGGACTAGCGGGATCACAGATACGCAGTATTTT.

This clone was detected once. The V and J genes are TRBV12-1 and TRBJ1-2. TRBV12-1 represents a pseudogene. The CDR3 has 16 amino acids. The CDR3 DNA reads as TGTGCCAGCAGCTTTATCGACGGGGGGGCGGACTATGGCTACACCTTC. Translated: CASSFIDGGADYGYTF.

V is TRBV28 and J is TRBJ1-2; D call uncertain. Germline V CDR1 and CDR2: MDHEN, SYDVKM. V shed 3 bases and J shed 1 base, with 6 bases lying between them. The CDR3 runs to 13 residues. The CDR3 loop is CASSFGLNYGYTF. The CDR3 bases are TGTGCCAGCAGTTTCGGTCTTAACTATGGCTACACCTTC.

The V gene is TRBV7-9, the J gene TRBJ1-4; 7 positions agree with TRBD1. CDR3 size: 18 residues. Per the germline V gene, CDR1 is SEHNR and CDR2 is FQNEAQ (reference sequence). V shed 1 base and J 8 bases; nucleotides not matched to a gene: 16. This chain's CDR3 is CASSLELHTGQEGEKLFF. Here the CDR3 DNA reads TGTGCCAGCAGCTTAGAACTCCACACAGGACAGGAAGGAGAAAAACTGTTTTTT.

The genes are TRBV25-1 and TRBJ2-5; 9 nucleotides match TRBD1. The end of the DNA is better explained by TRBJ2-7, so the J call may be wrong. The CDR3 covers 16 residues. CDR1 MGHDK and CDR2 SYGVNS come from the germline V gene. Here the CDR3 DNA reads TGTGCCAGCAGTGATCGGTCCGGGACAGGGTCCTACGAGCAGTACTTC. It encodes CASSDRSGTGSYEQYF.

This clone is a singleton in its sample. V usage is TRBV6-1 and J usage is TRBJ2-5, with a tentative D call TRBD2 (6 bases). CDR1 MNHNS and CDR2 SASEGT come from the germline V gene. V lost 6 bases and J 5 bases, leaving 16 bases between the germline ends. This CDR3 is 14 amino acids long. The CDR3 nucleotides are TGTGCCAGCAGACTCGGGGGTTGGGGGGAGACCCAGTACTTC. This sequence encodes CASRLGGWGETQYF.

V usage is TRBV7-2 and J usage is TRBJ2-1; maybe TRBD2 (5 bases). This CDR3 comprises 15 residues. V was trimmed by 5 bases and J by 4 bases, leaving 15 bases between them. Germline assignment: CDR1 SGHTA and CDR2 FQGNSA. The CDR3 reads CASSPPGLPYNEQFF. The CDR3 DNA reads as TGTGCCAGCAGCCCGCCTGGACTCCCATACAATGAGCAGTTCTTC.

Points on this clone: Other DNA sequences in the sample encode the same CDR3. V gene TRBV7-9 combines with J gene TRBJ2-7; unclear D gene. This CDR3 region has 12 residues. CDR1 is SEHNR and CDR2 is FQNEAQ in the germline V gene (reference sequence). Trimming shortened V by 3 bases and J by 0 bases, and 3 bases separated the two germline ends. CDR3 in amino acids: CASSLSSYEQYF. CDR3 bases: TGTGCCAGCAGCTTGAGCTCCTACGAGCAGTACTTC.

The chain employs TRBV5-1 and TRBJ1-1; tentative D call: TRBD1 (5 bases). Germline CDR1 is SGHRS and CDR2 is YFSETQ. This CDR3 is built from 15 residues. Trimming cost V 3 bases and J 3 bases, with 15 bases left between them. As DNA, the CDR3 is TGCGCCAGCAGCTCAAAATGGGGGGGAGACACTGAAGCTTTCTTT. Translated, it gives CASSSKWGGDTEAFF.

This clone was counted a single time. The rearrangement joins TRBV11-1 to TRBJ1-1; the match to TRBD1 covers 7 bases. The CDR3 length is 15 residues. V dropped 5 bases and J dropped 0; count of bases not matched to a gene: 6. Germline lookup yields CDR1 SGHAT and CDR2 FQDESV (reference sequence). The CDR3 DNA is TGTGCCAGCAGCCCCCGGACAGGATTGAACACTGAAGCTTTCTTT. It codes for CASSPRTGLNTEAFF.

The rearrangement links TRBV19 to TRBJ1-5; TRBD1 aligns across 8 bases. Germline values: CDR1 LNHDA, CDR2 SQIVND (reference sequence). The CDR3 runs to 16 residues. Losses at the gene ends were 7 bases for V and 2 bases for J; bases not matched to a gene: 10. The CDR3 reads CASTYSTGVGNQPQHF. The DNA of the CDR3 is TGTGCCAGTACCTACTCGACAGGGGTAGGCAATCAGCCCCAGCATTTT.

This clone was seen a handful of times. The genes are TRBV7-2 and TRBJ2-7; the match to TRBD2 covers 7 bases. V trimming: 1 base; J trimming: 1 base; junction bases outside the gene matches: 4. Germline V gene sequence: CDR1 SGHTA, CDR2 FQGNSA. CDR3 length equals 15 residues. The CDR3 coding sequence is TGTGCCAGCAGCTTAGGGGGGGGGACTTCCTACGAGCAGTACTTC. Translated: CASSLGGGTSYEQYF.

This chain links TRBV19 with TRBJ1-2; 8 nucleotides align to TRBD1. The V and J ends lost 4 bases and 4 bases, in that order; junction bases with no gene match: 8. The CDR3 covers 15 residues. Germline CDR1 is LNHDA and CDR2 is SQIVND (reference sequence). The CDR3 protein is CASSKRQGLGYGYTF. CDR3 DNA sequence: TGTGCCAGTAGTAAACGACAGGGGTTAGGCTATGGCTACACCTTC.

The chain carries TRBV10-1 and TRBJ2-5; maybe TRBD2 (7 bases). The germline V gene has CDR1 WNHNN and CDR2 SYGVQD (reference sequence). CDR3 size: 16 residues. Trimming took off 3 bases at V and 2 bases at J, with 16 bases between the two ends. CDR3 amino acids: CASSDGGHREQETQYF. As DNA, the CDR3 is TGCGCCAGCAGTGACGGGGGGCACAGGGAGCAAGAGACCCAGTACTTC.